This T cell receptor beta chain is drawn from a study of shared clonotypes between healthy human individuals. Per the germline V gene, CDR1 is MNHNS and CDR2 is SASEGT. Trimming took 6 bases from V and 0 from J, leaving 12 bases between them. The CDR3 consists of 15 residues. This clone appeared many times. Assay used: immunoSEQ multiplex PCR; TCRdb lists only in-frame clones, some missing. Among around 100,000 clones listed, around two thirds were seen once. The TCR sequence derives from a woman aged 25 to 39 in good health. The sample comprised memory CD8+ T cells sorted from blood. Documented subset: CD45RO+ cells pooled with CCR7-negative TemRA cells. The chain is built from TRBV6-1 and TRBJ1-5, with D tentatively TRBD1 (5 bases). The CDR3 loop is CASSKQEDSNQPQHF. CDR3 coding DNA: TGTGCCAGCAGCAAACAGGAAGATAGCAATCAGCCCCAGCATTTT.